One sample yielded the 16 T cell receptor beta chains listed below, sequenced in a study of blood T cells in healthy people across ages. With a J-beta primer mix and a sample-barcoded 5' primer, a second PCR ran about 7 to 12 cycles. MiXCR, applied by TCRdb to the 5' RACE reads, yields one record per CDR3 protein. The sample shows 1.5 million to 2 million distinct CDR3 sequences, about 50% of them seen only once. Sequenced input: blood. Source of these receptors: a woman in her thirties or forties in good health.

V and J are TRBV29-1 and TRBJ2-7, with 11 positions matching TRBD1. CDR3 length: 14 residues. Germline V lookup: CDR1 SQVTM, CDR2 ANQGSEA. Losses at the gene ends were 6 bases for V and 7 bases for J; bases not matched to a gene: 11. CDR3 bases: TGCAGCGTCAAGGACAGGGGGCCCTACAATGAGCAGTACTTC. Translated: CSVKDRGPYNEQYF.

This clonotype was observed a few times. The V and J genes are TRBV2 and TRBJ2-3; no definite D call. Germline-derived CDR1 and CDR2 are SNHLY and FYNNEI. The CDR3 covers 15 residues. V gave up 2 bases and J gave up 0 bases, with 9 bases separating them. CDR3 region: CASSERAASTDTQYF. The DNA of the CDR3 is TGTGCCAGCAGTGAAAGGGCTGCGAGCACAGATACGCAGTATTTT.

The chain employs TRBV7-2 and TRBJ2-1; 8 positions match TRBD2. Germline loops: CDR1 SGHTA, CDR2 FQGNSA. V lost 1 base and J lost 8; bases outside the gene matches: 10. The CDR3 is made up of 16 amino acids. CDR3 nucleotides: TGTGCCAGCAGCTTAGTTGACGGGGGGGTTCTCTATGAGCAGTTCTTC. It is translated as CASSLVDGGVLYEQFF.

This chain joins TRBV6-6 and TRBJ1-5; D gene uncertain. This CDR3 has 15 amino acids. Trimming removed 5 bases from V and 7 bases from J, with 18 bases in between. Per the germline V gene, CDR1 is MNHNY and CDR2 is SVGAGI (reference sequence). In nucleotides, the CDR3 is TGTGCCAGCAGTCAAGGGATCGGGGTAAACCAGCCCCAGCATTTT. This encodes CASSQGIGVNQPQHF.

This clonotype has a handful of counts. CDR3 bases: TGTGCCAGCAGCGAGGACAGGCTGAAGGAGACCCAGTACTTC. It specifies CASSEDRLKETQYF. The genes are TRBV7-2 and TRBJ2-5, with 7 bases identical to TRBD1. The CDR3 covers 14 residues. The V segment lost 5 bases and the J segment 5 bases; nucleotides outside the gene matches: 8. Germline V gives CDR1 SGHTA, CDR2 FQGNSA. The full variable domain, completed using reference TRBV7-2 and TRBJ2-5, is GAGVSQSPSNKVTEKGKDVELRCDPISGHTALYWYRQSLGQGLEFLIYFQGNSAPDKSGLPSDRFSAERTGGSVSTLTIQRTQQEDSAVYLCASSEDRLKETQYFGPGTRLLVL.

The chain carries TRBV27 and TRBJ2-3; 10 bases align to TRBD2. In germline, CDR1 is MNHEY, CDR2 SMNVEV (reference sequence). The V gene end was trimmed by 1 base and the J gene end by 4 bases; junction bases not matched to a gene: 2. This CDR3 spans 15 amino acids. CDR3 loop: CASSLYSGGADTQYF. Written as DNA, the CDR3 is TGTGCCAGCAGTTTATACAGCGGGGGGGCAGATACGCAGTATTTT.

The chain combines TRBV5-1 with TRBJ2-1; 13 bases are shared with TRBD2. Trimming at V came to 2 bases and at J to 6 bases, leaving 11 bases not matched to a gene. The CDR3 has 18 residues. From germline, CDR1 is SGHRS and CDR2 YFSETQ. CDR3 sequence reads: CASSFGLAGAIMGNEQFF. DNA of the CDR3: TGCGCCAGCAGCTTCGGACTAGCGGGGGCCATTATGGGCAATGAGCAGTTCTTC.

The chain combines TRBV6-5 with TRBJ2-3, with 12 bases identical to TRBD2. V gave up 5 bases and J gave up 11 bases; unmatched junction bases: 5. The germline gives CDR1 MNHEY, CDR2 SVGAGI. The CDR3 has 13 amino acids. The CDR3 loop reads CASSRTSGAMQYF. CDR3 bases: TGTGCCAGCAGTAGGACTAGCGGGGCAATGCAGTATTTT.

The genes are TRBV11-2 and TRBJ2-1; D might be TRBD1 (5 bases). Deletions cut 1 base from V and 3 bases from J, with 16 bases between. The CDR3 length is 17 residues. Germline assignment: CDR1 SGHAT and CDR2 FQNNGV. The CDR3 loop reads CASSLAPTTGNYNEQFF. In nucleotides, the CDR3 is TGTGCCAGCAGCTTAGCCCCCACCACAGGAAACTACAATGAGCAGTTCTTC.

In its sample, this clonotype was seen a few times. This chain joins TRBV4-3 and TRBJ2-1, with 8 bases that match TRBD2. This CDR3 has 15 residues. The V segment lost 4 bases and the J segment 4 bases; nucleotides outside the gene matches: 6. Germline V gene data show CDR1 as LGHNA and CDR2 as YSLEER. CDR3 sequence reads: CASSLISGAYNEQFF. The DNA of the CDR3 is TGCGCCAGCAGCCTCATTAGCGGGGCTTACAATGAGCAGTTCTTC.

The chain joins TRBV18 to TRBJ2-4; 7 bases are shared with TRBD1. The J call may be incorrect, as the DNA end agrees better with TRBJ2-7. Germline V gene sequence: CDR1 KGHSH, CDR2 LQKENI. This CDR3 has 17 amino acids. This chain's CDR3 is CASSPLPMTGSYYEQYF. The CDR3, as DNA: TGTGCCAGCTCACCACTCCCTATGACAGGGAGCTACTACGAGCAGTACTTC.

This CDR3 is CASSPENGNTIYF. The CDR3 nucleotides read TGTGCCAGCTCACCTGAGAATGGAAACACCATATATTTT. The chain uses TRBV18 and TRBJ1-3, with unresolved D. Trimming pared 3 bases from V and 3 bases from J, leaving 6 bases between. The CDR3 has 13 amino acids. CDR1 and CDR2 (germline): KGHSH, LQKENI. The full variable domain, in which reference TRBV18 and TRBJ1-3 provide the parts outside the CDR3, is NAGVMQNPRHLVRRRGQEARLRCSPMKGHSHVYWYRQLPEEGLKFMVYLQKENIIDESGMPKERFSAEFPKEGPSILRIQQVVRGDSAAYFCASSPENGNTIYFGEGSWLTVV.

The sample holds a few counts of this clonotype. The rearrangement joins TRBV5-1 to TRBJ2-7, with a possible D match to TRBD1 (5 bases). Trimming cost V 5 bases and J 0 bases, with 21 bases left between them. There are 17 residues in the CDR3. CDR1 is SGHRS and CDR2 is YFSETQ in the germline V gene. The CDR3 spells CASRPEQTVLSSYEQYF. For the CDR3, the DNA is TGCGCCAGCAGGCCAGAACAGACAGTACTCAGCTCCTACGAGCAGTACTTC.

This clonotype was seen once. DNA for the CDR3: TGTGCCAGCAGCGCAGACAGGGGAAGTGCGACCCAGTACTTC. Amino acids: CASSADRGSATQYF. The chain employs TRBV9 and TRBJ2-5; TRBD1 agrees at 8 bases. The V segment lost 3 bases and the J segment 7 bases; nucleotides outside the gene matches: 8. The CDR3 length is 14 residues. The V gene's germline CDR1 is SGDLS and CDR2 YYNGEE. The variable domain in full, with the rest retrieved from reference TRBV9 and TRBJ2-5, is DSGVTQTPKHLITATGQRVTLRCSPRSGDLSVYWYQQSLDQGLQFLIQYYNGEERAKGNILERFSAQQFPDLHSELNLSSLELGDSALYFCASSADRGSATQYFGPGTRLLVL.

CDR3 sequence (DNA): TGTGCCAGCTCACGGCTATCTCCAGATACGCAGTATTTT. This sequence encodes CASSRLSPDTQYF. The chain couples TRBV18 to TRBJ2-3; D not certain. Trimming took 4 bases from V and 4 from J, leaving 9 bases between them. The germline gives CDR1 KGHSH, CDR2 LQKENI. The CDR3 is made up of 13 amino acids. Based on the CDR3 plus reference TRBV18 and TRBJ2-3, the full variable domain is NAGVMQNPRHLVRRRGQEARLRCSPMKGHSHVYWYRQLPEEGLKFMVYLQKENIIDESGMPKERFSAEFPKEGPSILRIQQVVRGDSAAYFCASSRLSPDTQYFGPGTRLTVL.

This clonotype has a handful of counts. The J gene is TRBJ2-5, the V gene TRBV4-3, with 8 nucleotides matching TRBD1. J was trimmed by 0 bases and V by 2 bases; bases with no gene match: 5. The CDR3 has 16 amino acids. In germline, CDR1 is LGHNA, CDR2 YSLEER. CDR3: CASSQTWTGYQETQYF. CDR3 coding DNA: TGCGCCAGCAGCCAAACTTGGACAGGGTACCAAGAGACCCAGTACTTC.